The sample holds a few counts of the clone carrying this T cell receptor (beta chain). Its antigen is still unknown. Extracted from the samples, RNA was reverse transcribed into cDNA to serve as the sequencing template. The assay was immunoSEQ multiplex PCR, and TCRdb's table has in-frame clones only and misses some. The sample shows about 200,000 clones, approximately 60% of them seen only once. These data come from a study of CD8+ T cells in alopecia areata. Overall study results and limits: In lesional scalp, particularly from alopecia totalis/universalis, clonality was higher than in normal scalp. Mouse data revealed clearer TCR sharing than patient data did, a gap possibly tied to HLA.

This CDR3 region has 13 residues. CDR1 and CDR2 from the germline V gene are SQVTM and ANQGSEA. Deletions cut 3 bases from V and 4 bases from J, with 9 bases between. The chain uses TRBV29-1 and TRBJ1-4; the D gene is possibly TRBD1 (5 bases). The sequenced sample was CD8+ T cells sorted from blood. The clonotype was recovered from a human donor in good health. The DNA for the CDR3 is TGCAGCGTTGATTCAGGGAGTAATGAAAAACTGTTTTTT. Translation gives CSVDSGSNEKLFF.